A single sample gave rise to the 12 T cell receptor beta chains below, sequenced in a study of CD8 T cell repertoires and HIV-1 epitope variants. Antigen specificity for these receptors is unknown. The protocol was immunoSEQ multiplex PCR, while the TCRdb copy is restricted to in-frame clones and leaves out a portion. Among roughly 4,800 clones listed, roughly 61% were seen once. The sample taken for sequencing was cultured CD8+ T cells derived from PBMCs. All receptors come from a male donor with HIV.

This sequence joins TRBV27 and TRBJ1-6; D call uncertain. The CDR3 covers 15 residues. The ends were cut back, 2 bases at V and 0 bases at J, with 5 bases in the middle. CDR1 is MNHEY and CDR2 is SMNVEV in the germline V gene (reference sequence). CDR3 sequence: CASSLPPSYNSPLHF. CDR3 coding DNA: TGTGCCAGCAGTTTACCCCCCTCCTATAATTCACCCCTCCACTTT.

This clone came up a few times. The genes are TRBV9 and TRBJ2-2; D is uncertain. Germline CDR1 is SGDLS and CDR2 is YYNGEE. V lost 4 bases and J 1 base, leaving 11 bases between the germline ends. The CDR3 contains 15 residues. CDR3 sequence reads: CASSLPTQNTGELFF. DNA for the CDR3: TGTGCCAGCAGCCTTCCGACTCAGAACACCGGGGAGCTGTTTTTT.

This chain uses TRBV7-3 with TRBJ2-5; the D is unclear. CDR3 size: 12 residues. The V end was cut by 5 bases, the J end by 7 bases, with 11 bases between. Germline V gene sequence: CDR1 SGHTA, CDR2 FQGTGA. The chain's CDR3 is CASSATPGTQYF. Here the CDR3 DNA reads TGTGCCAGCAGCGCCACCCCAGGGACCCAGTACTTC.

The gene calls are TRBV6-5 and TRBJ1-1; D uncertain. In germline, CDR1 is MNHEY, CDR2 SVGAGI. CDR3 size: 14 residues. Trimming shortened V by 6 bases and J by 0 bases, and 11 bases separated the two germline ends. CDR3 DNA sequence: TGTGCCAGCAGAGCGAGCGGGATGAACACTGAAGCTTTCTTT. Its protein product is CASRASGMNTEAFF.

V gene TRBV28 combines with J gene TRBJ2-1; D unclear. V was shortened by 6 bases and J by 7 bases, with 10 bases between the two germline ends. This CDR3 contains 12 residues. Germline V gene lookup returns CDR1 MDHEN and CDR2 SYDVKM. CDR3 bases: TGTGCCAGCAGGAACCCTCCGAATGAGCAGTTCTTC. Protein: CASRNPPNEQFF. Looking up the rest from reference TRBV28 and TRBJ2-1 gives the full variable domain: DVKVTQSSRYLVKRTGEKVFLECVQDMDHENMFWYRQDPGLGLRLIYFSYDVKMKEKGDIPEGYSVSREKKERFSLILESASTNQTSMYLCASRNPPNEQFFGPGTRLTVL.

The chain recombines TRBV5-4 with TRBJ1-5, with D perhaps TRBD1 (6 bases). The CDR3 has 14 amino acids. The V gene lost 3 bases and the J gene lost 1 base, with 8 bases spanning the gap. CDR1 is SGHNT and CDR2 is YYREEE in the germline V gene (reference sequence). CDR3 in amino acids: CASSYGQSNQPQHF. DNA for the CDR3: TGTGCCAGCAGCTATGGACAGAGCAATCAGCCCCAGCATTTT.

This sequence joins TRBV27 and TRBJ2-2; 11 bases match TRBD2. V trimming: 4 bases; J trimming: 5 bases; junction bases outside the gene matches: 9. CDR1 and CDR2 (germline): MNHEY, SMNVEV (reference sequence). The CDR3 extends over 17 amino acids. The CDR3 sequence: CASSSARLAGLTGELFF. In nucleotides, the CDR3 is TGTGCCAGCAGTTCCGCCCGACTAGCGGGATTGACCGGGGAGCTGTTTTTT.

The chain joins TRBV6-5 to TRBJ1-5; D perhaps matches TRBD1 (6 bases). The V end lost 5 bases, the J end lost 0 bases, and 11 bases lay between the germline ends. The CDR3 covers 15 residues. Germline CDR1 is MNHEY and CDR2 is SVGAGI. The CDR3 DNA is TGTGCCAGCAGTACCTACAGGGATAGCAATCAGCCCCAGCATTTT. As protein: CASSTYRDSNQPQHF.

This clone was seen a few times. The V and J genes are TRBV9 and TRBJ1-1; a possible D gene is TRBD1 (5 bases). Germline V CDR1 and CDR2: SGDLS, YYNGEE. The V and J ends lost 4 bases and 4 bases respectively, with 17 bases between them. The CDR3 totals 15 residues. CDR3 nucleotide sequence: TGTGCCAGCAGCCACCGGGCGCCGGGGGTCACTGAAGCTTTCTTT. This codes for CASSHRAPGVTEAFF.

DNA for the CDR3: TGTGCCAGCAGCCCACTAAGGACTAGCCCCTACAATGAGCAGTTCTTC. Translated, it gives CASSPLRTSPYNEQFF. The rearrangement joins TRBV7-9 to TRBJ2-1, with TRBD2 matching 8 bases. In germline, CDR1 is SEHNR, CDR2 FQNEAQ (reference sequence). Trimming removed 5 bases from V and 2 bases from J; junction bases left unmatched: 8. The CDR3 loop spans 16 amino acids.

The rearrangement joins TRBV11-2 to TRBJ2-3; 13 positions match TRBD2. The CDR3 sequence is 15 residues long. Germline V lookup: CDR1 SGHAT, CDR2 FQNNGV. With V trimmed by 6 bases and J by 4 bases, 4 bases remained unmatched. The CDR3 region has the DNA TGTGCCAGCAGATCTGGACTAGCGGGGGCAGATACGCAGTATTTT. Translated: CASRSGLAGADTQYF.

This clone turned up a few times. This chain links TRBV28 with TRBJ1-5; D unresolved. From germline, CDR1 is MDHEN and CDR2 SYDVKM. Trimming stripped 2 bases from V and 0 bases from J, with 11 bases between. This CDR3 is built from 16 residues. CDR3 amino acids: CASSLLYGNSNQPQHF. CDR3 sequence (DNA): TGTGCCAGCAGTTTACTGTACGGCAATAGCAATCAGCCCCAGCATTTT.